This entry is about one T cell receptor beta chain. The table came from immunoSEQ multiplex PCR; TCRdb's copy has only in-frame clones and leaves some out. The sample has 8,500 to 13,000 clones; more than 60% are singletons. This sample stems from a study of OX40 agonist ivuxolimab in advanced cancers. Whole-study context: An anti-OX40 (CD134) antibody with agonistic activity, ivuxolimab, was administered to patients.

The CDR3 covers 15 residues. With 2 bases removed from V and 2 bases from J, the gap between germline ends came to 13 bases. Germline CDR1 MRHNA, CDR2 SNTAGT. The origin of this receptor is an adult with an advanced solid tumor such as melanoma, head and neck, liver or kidney cancer. The rearrangement links TRBV6-4 to TRBJ2-7; perhaps TRBD2 as D (6 bases). The sequences come from CD4+ or CD8+ T cells sorted from blood, collected in a trial of the OX40 agonist ivuxolimab. The CDR3: CASSDGPRRAYEQYF. CDR3 coding DNA: TGTGCCAGCAGTGACGGCCCCCGGAGGGCCTACGAGCAGTACTTC.